The T cell receptor (beta chain) described here comes from a study of T cells in narcolepsy (dated by TCRdb to 2017 to 2018). Describing the broader study: Healthy control donors were enrolled in the study alongside patients who had narcolepsy type 1 or type 2 (NT1, NT2). The study used TCR Vbeta sequencing to track clonotypes in blood and CSF while looking for autoreactive T cells in narcolepsy patients that target self-antigens of hypocretin neurons (hypocretin, TRIB2). On the study overall, not on this receptor specifically: Numbers of sequenced blood memory CD4+ clonotypes were comparable, averaging approximately 40,000 in patients and some 33,000 in controls. Autoreactive clonotypes were reported to be detected serially in the blood of the same patients and of different patients, but not in the blood of healthy controls. Plots that compared CSF and blood CD4+ T cell clonotypes from the same patient highlighted HCRT-specific and TRIB2-specific autoreactive clonotypes. No sequences matching autoreactive T cell clones were present in some of the blood memory CD4+ repertoires from patients and controls.

Remarks on this clone: This clone's antigen is unknown. The record has no base qualities; no much larger clone is one base away.

Library creation used the immunoSEQ multiplex PCR assay. The clones in this table, taken by TCRdb from immuneACCESS, are in-frame only. Not every clone is retained; where verified, under half of the shortfall comes from an unresolved V gene, and the cause of the rest is unknown. The sample records 20,000 to 25,000 clones, approximately 84% of which are singletons. The top ten constitute about 1.3% of the sample. For TCR Vbeta sequencing, memory CD4+ T cells were sorted ex vivo from the peripheral blood of narcolepsy patients and healthy controls. The sample taken for sequencing was CD45RA- memory CD4+ T cells from PBMCs. The meaning of the sample's cell subset or site label: memory T cells sorted ex vivo from peripheral blood. This TCR was recovered from a human donor with narcolepsy.

The CDR3 has the sequence CASSWGQVTGELFF. The nucleotides read TGTGCCAGCAGCTGGGGACAGGTCACCGGGGAGCTGTTTTTT. This receptor chain uses TRBV5-6 and TRBJ2-2, and 8 junction bases match TRBD1. Trimming removed 3 bases from V and 4 bases from J; the gene matches leave 2 bases unexplained. Looking up the germline V gene yields CDR1 SGHDT and CDR2 YYEEEE. The CDR3 contains 14 residues, cysteine and phenylalanine counted. Only the CDR3 DNA stays, 42 bases, in frame from base 1.